These 16 T cell receptor beta chains originate from one sample sequenced in a study of cytomegalovirus exposure and HLA in healthy donors. Both 60 Vbeta primers and 13 Jbeta primers went into the PCR. Clones were sequenced by immunoSEQ multiplex PCR, and TCRdb holds only the in-frame ones, with some missing. The repertoire has 150,000 to 200,000 clones, 77% of them found once; the top ten carry roughly 1.7%. The sample comprised PBMCs. These receptor sequences come from a woman in her thirties in good health and CMV-seronegative.

The chain recombines TRBV5-6 with TRBJ2-2; 8 bases are a match to TRBD1. Germline trimming cut 6 bases from V and 5 bases from J; bases unmatched to any gene: 6. This CDR3 contains 14 residues. CDR1 SGHDT and CDR2 YYEEEE come from the germline V gene. The DNA for the CDR3 is TGTGCCAGCATCCTCCAGGGGGCTACCGGGGAGCTGTTTTTT. Encoded protein: CASILQGATGELFF. The variable domain in full, with the rest retrieved from reference TRBV5-6 and TRBJ2-2, is DAGVTQSPTHLIKTRGQQVTLRCSPKSGHDTVSWYQQALGQGPQFIFQYYEEEERQRGNFPDRFSGHQFPNYSSELNVNALLLGDSALYLCASILQGATGELFFGEGSRLTVL.

This chain uses TRBV5-1 with TRBJ2-5, with 9 bases lining up with TRBD2. Germline CDR1 SGHRS, CDR2 YFSETQ. J lost 5 bases, V lost 3 bases, and 8 bases had no gene match. This CDR3 contains 15 residues. The CDR3 spells CASSSPSSGSETQYF. DNA for the CDR3: TGCGCCAGCAGCTCCCCGAGTAGCGGGAGTGAGACCCAGTACTTC. Filled out from reference TRBV5-1 and TRBJ2-5, the complete variable domain reads KAGVTQTPRYLIKTRGQQVTLSCSPISGHRSVSWYQQTPGQGLQFLFEYFSETQRNKGNFPGRFSGRQFSNSRSEMNVSTLELGDSALYLCASSSPSSGSETQYFGPGTRLLVL.

The CDR3 coding sequence is TGTGCCAGCAGGGAACGCCTACAGGGTCCCATGAACACTGAAGCTTTCTTT. Protein sequence: CASRERLQGPMNTEAFF. The chain employs TRBV6-1 and TRBJ1-1; tentative D call: TRBD1 (6 bases). V lost 6 bases and J lost 0, with 20 bases in between. Per germline, CDR1 MNHNS and CDR2 SASEGT. The CDR3 contains 17 residues.

This clone was detected only a few times. The rearrangement joins TRBV5-5 to TRBJ2-7; 11 bases are shared with TRBD2. Germline-derived CDR1 and CDR2 are SGHKS and YYEKEE (reference sequence). The CDR3 is 15 amino acids. V shed 4 bases, J shed 4 bases, and the junction held 7 bases outside the gene matches. The CDR3 DNA is TGTGCCAGCAGCCTGGGACTAGCGGACGATTACGAGCAGTACTTC. It translates to CASSLGLADDYEQYF.

The rearrangement joins TRBV6-1 to TRBJ2-5; 9 positions agree with TRBD1. The CDR3 sequence is 16 residues long. The trim removed 4 bases at V and 2 bases at J, leaving 8 bases unmatched. Germline V lookup: CDR1 MNHNS, CDR2 SASEGT. CDR3 loop: CASSVRTTGGQETQYF. CDR3 coding DNA: TGTGCCAGCAGTGTTCGGACGACAGGGGGTCAAGAGACCCAGTACTTC.

The J gene is TRBJ1-4, the V gene TRBV2; 7 nucleotides line up with TRBD1. V lost 6 bases to trimming and J lost 5 bases; unmatched junction nucleotides: 6. Looked up from germline, CDR1 is SNHLY and CDR2 is FYNNEI. CDR3 length: 14 amino acids. CDR3 loop: CASSRDRLNEKLFF. The CDR3, as DNA: TGTGCCAGCAGCCGGGACAGACTGAATGAAAAACTGTTTTTT.

The chain has TRBV9 and TRBJ1-2, with 7 nucleotides matching TRBD1. The V gene's germline CDR1 is SGDLS and CDR2 YYNGEE. Trimming removed 0 bases from V and 7 bases from J; junction bases left unmatched: 6. The CDR3 has 14 amino acids. The CDR3 region has the DNA TGTGCCAGCAGCGTAGTAACAGGGGTCTCTGGCTACACCTTC. Translating gives CASSVVTGVSGYTF.

J is TRBJ2-7 and V is TRBV2; 7 bases are shared with TRBD1. Germline V gives CDR1 SNHLY, CDR2 FYNNEI. Unmatched junction bases numbered 6, after V lost 7 bases and J lost 3 bases. The CDR3 sequence is 13 residues long. DNA of the CDR3: TGTGCCAGCAATCCGGACAGGTTCTACGAGCAGTACTTC. This gives the protein CASNPDRFYEQYF.

The chain has TRBV5-6 and TRBJ2-7; D possibly corresponds to TRBD2 (5 bases). The V gene's germline CDR1 is SGHDT and CDR2 YYEEEE. CDR3 length equals 14 residues. Deletions cut 5 bases from V and 5 bases from J, with 17 bases between. The CDR3 protein is CASSYGIPSHEQYF. DNA for the CDR3: TGTGCCAGCAGTTACGGGATCCCCAGCCACGAGCAGTACTTC.

The CDR3 DNA is TGTGCCAGCAGCCGCCCGGACAGGGCCTATGGCTACACCTTC. Protein: CASSRPDRAYGYTF. V usage is TRBV5-6 and J usage is TRBJ1-2, with TRBD1 matching over 8 bases. Germline trimming cut 4 bases from V and 4 bases from J; bases unmatched to any gene: 6. CDR3 length equals 14 residues. The germline V gene encodes CDR1 SGHDT and CDR2 YYEEEE. Filled out from reference TRBV5-6 and TRBJ1-2, the complete variable domain reads DAGVTQSPTHLIKTRGQQVTLRCSPKSGHDTVSWYQQALGQGPQFIFQYYEEEERQRGNFPDRFSGHQFPNYSSELNVNALLLGDSALYLCASSRPDRAYGYTFGSGTRLTVV.

The chain couples TRBV9 to TRBJ1-1; 7 bases match TRBD1. Germline-derived CDR1 and CDR2 are SGDLS and YYNGEE. J was trimmed by 0 bases and V by 4 bases; bases with no gene match: 6. This CDR3 contains 15 residues. CDR3 region: CASSPYRGMNTEAFF. CDR3 sequence (DNA): TGTGCCAGCAGCCCTTACAGGGGCATGAACACTGAAGCTTTCTTT.

The chain employs TRBV5-6 and TRBJ2-7, with D perhaps TRBD1 (6 bases). V was pared by 3 bases and J by 3 bases, with 7 bases between. Germline assignment: CDR1 SGHDT and CDR2 YYEEEE. The CDR3 is 12 amino acids. The DNA for the CDR3 is TGTGCCAGCAGCTCAGGGGACTACGAGCAGTACTTC. This encodes CASSSGDYEQYF.

The chain couples TRBV30 to TRBJ1-4; D is ambiguous. The V end lost 6 bases, the J end lost 3 bases, and 14 bases lay between the germline ends. CDR1 is GTSNPN and CDR2 is SVGIG in the germline V gene (reference sequence). The CDR3 is made up of 14 amino acids. CDR3: CACYDNAANEKLFF. The CDR3 DNA sequence: TGTGCCTGCTATGACAACGCCGCTAATGAAAAACTGTTTTTT.

The chain carries TRBV5-1 and TRBJ2-1, with TRBD2 matching over 7 bases. V was clipped by 1 base and J by 4 bases; unmatched bases: 11. The CDR3 contains 17 residues. Germline V gene sequence: CDR1 SGHRS, CDR2 YFSETQ. The CDR3: CASSLYQASGAYNEQFF. The CDR3 bases are TGCGCCAGCAGCTTGTATCAGGCTAGCGGAGCTTACAATGAGCAGTTCTTC.

The chain is built from TRBV7-2 and TRBJ2-7; 13 nucleotides agree with TRBD2. The CDR3 totals 15 residues. Germline V gene sequence: CDR1 SGHTA, CDR2 FQGNSA. The junction had 8 bases not matched to a gene; V was cut back by 5 bases and J by 7 bases. As DNA, the CDR3 is TGTGCCAGCAGCACCGGACTAGCGGGAGTGGGGGAGCAGTACTTC. This encodes CASSTGLAGVGEQYF.

The V call is TRBV29-1, the J call TRBJ2-1; 8 bases map to TRBD1. The CDR3 runs 14 residues. From germline, CDR1 is SQVTM and CDR2 ANQGSEA. V shed 8 bases and J 6 bases; nucleotides not matched to a gene: 12. The DNA for the CDR3 is TGCAGCTTGAGACAGGGACAGGAATCCAATGAGCAGTTCTTC. It yields the protein CSLRQGQESNEQFF.